Below are 23 T cell receptor beta chains sequenced from a single sample in a study of blood T cell repertoires in COVID-19. Clones were read by immunoSEQ multiplex PCR, and TCRdb kept only the in-frame ones, dropping some. The sample lists 250,000 to 350,000 clones; about 90% were seen once. Input material: peripheral blood. These receptors originate from a woman in her forties or fifties with COVID-19, enrolled during active disease.

The gene calls are TRBV6-5 and TRBJ2-1; D not resolved. Germline lookup yields CDR1 MNHEY and CDR2 SVGAGI. Trimming cost V 6 bases and J 3 bases, with 9 bases left between them. This CDR3 region has 13 residues. The CDR3, as DNA: TGTGCCAGCAGATCCGGAGTCTACAATGAGCAGTTCTTC. It specifies CASRSGVYNEQFF.

The gene calls are TRBV6-2 or TRBV6-3 and TRBJ1-5; D gene ambiguous. Per the germline V gene, CDR1 is MNHEY and CDR2 is SVGEGT. The CDR3 contains 14 residues. V was clipped by 4 bases and J by 6 bases, with 13 bases between them. As DNA, the CDR3 is TGTGCCAGCAGTTCCACGGTTTATGGTCAGCCCCAGCATTTT. Protein sequence: CASSSTVYGQPQHF.

V is TRBV5-6 and J is TRBJ1-1, with D perhaps matching TRBD1 (6 bases). The germline V gene encodes CDR1 SGHDT and CDR2 YYEEEE. The CDR3 consists of 14 residues. Deletions cut 4 bases from V and 6 bases from J, with 16 bases between. The CDR3 here is CASSHTRTVSEAFF. Here the CDR3 DNA reads TGTGCCAGCAGCCACACCCGGACAGTTTCTGAAGCTTTCTTT. Based on the CDR3 plus reference TRBV5-6 and TRBJ1-1, the full variable domain is DAGVTQSPTHLIKTRGQQVTLRCSPKSGHDTVSWYQQALGQGPQFIFQYYEEEERQRGNFPDRFSGHQFPNYSSELNVNALLLGDSALYLCASSHTRTVSEAFFGQGTRLTVV.

The chain joins TRBV5-1 to TRBJ2-2, with D hard to call. The V end was cut by 0 bases, the J end by 0 bases, with 9 bases between. Germline assignment: CDR1 SGHRS and CDR2 YFSETQ. This CDR3 is built from 16 residues. CDR3 sequence (DNA): TGCGCCAGCAGCTTGGCCTCCACTTCGAACACCGGGGAGCTGTTTTTT. Its protein product is CASSLASTSNTGELFF.

The chain uses TRBV4-1 and TRBJ2-1, with D hard to call. Per germline, CDR1 MGHRA and CDR2 YSYEKL. Deletions cut 1 base from V and 6 bases from J, with 13 bases between. The CDR3 consists of 15 residues. The CDR3 DNA reads TGCGCCAGCAGCCAAGGCACGGGTCCTTTCAATGAGCAGTTCTTC. Protein sequence: CASSQGTGPFNEQFF.

This chain uses TRBV19 with TRBJ1-2; D may be TRBD1 (6 bases). Germline V gives CDR1 LNHDA, CDR2 SQIVND (reference sequence). With 7 bases removed from V and 3 bases from J, the gap between germline ends came to 24 bases. This CDR3 has 17 amino acids. In DNA, the CDR3 is TGTGCCAGTACCGATCACAGGGCCTACACCCTCCACTATGGCTACACCTTC. Translating gives CASTDHRAYTLHYGYTF.

The chain has TRBV19 and TRBJ1-2, with TRBD1 matching 7 bases. The CDR3 totals 15 residues. J lost 4 bases, V lost 5 bases, and 10 bases had no gene match. The V gene's germline CDR1 is LNHDA and CDR2 SQIVND (reference sequence). DNA of the CDR3: TGTGCCAGTAGTGGGACAGAGCAGAGGGGCTATGGCTACACCTTC. It codes for CASSGTEQRGYGYTF.

The chain employs TRBV4-2 and TRBJ2-1; possibly TRBD2 for D (6 bases). The CDR3 totals 15 residues. In germline, CDR1 is LGHNA, CDR2 YNFKEQ. V lost 1 base, J lost 6 bases, and 13 bases lay in between. CDR3: CASSQGDSPLNEQFF. The CDR3 coding sequence is TGTGCCAGCAGCCAAGGGGACTCTCCCCTCAATGAGCAGTTCTTC.

This chain links TRBV11-2 with TRBJ2-1; 8 nucleotides match TRBD1. This CDR3 comprises 20 residues. J was trimmed by 2 bases and V by 0 bases; bases with no gene match: 15. Germline values: CDR1 SGHAT, CDR2 FQNNGV. In DNA, the CDR3 is TGTGCCAGCAGCTTAGAAAGGACAGGGACTCCAGATAAAACCTACAATGAGCAGTTCTTC. Amino acid sequence: CASSLERTGTPDKTYNEQFF.

The V gene is TRBV19, the J gene TRBJ2-5; D gene uncertain. CDR3 size: 13 residues. Per germline, CDR1 LNHDA and CDR2 SQIVND (reference sequence). Trimming took 3 bases from V and 4 from J, leaving 9 bases between them. CDR3 nucleotide sequence: TGTGCCAGTAGTATTACGAGTCCAGAGACCCAGTACTTC. Translation: CASSITSPETQYF.

The CDR3: CASKDRQSSGANVLTF. In nucleotides, the CDR3 is TGTGCCAGTAAGGACAGGCAAAGCTCTGGGGCCAACGTCCTGACTTTC. The chain links TRBV27 to TRBJ2-6; the match to TRBD1 covers 7 bases. Trimming removed 9 bases from V and 0 bases from J; junction bases left unmatched: 8. Germline-derived CDR1 and CDR2 are MNHEY and SMNVEV (reference sequence). The CDR3 runs to 16 residues.

The chain links TRBV6-5 to TRBJ2-7, with D unclear. Germline CDR1 and CDR2: MNHEY and SVGAGI. Trimming removed 0 bases from V and 0 bases from J, with 12 bases in between. The CDR3 loop spans 16 amino acids. The CDR3 loop is CASSYSGISPSYEQYF. For the CDR3, the DNA is TGTGCCAGCAGTTACTCCGGTATTTCCCCCTCCTACGAGCAGTACTTC.

J is TRBJ1-2 and V is TRBV6-5; 8 nucleotides line up with TRBD1. V was clipped by 6 bases and J by 2 bases; unmatched bases: 8. The CDR3 has 15 amino acids. CDR1 and CDR2 (germline): MNHEY, SVGAGI. CDR3 loop: CASSRQGPWNYGYTF. The CDR3, as DNA: TGTGCCAGCAGCCGACAGGGGCCGTGGAACTATGGCTACACCTTC.

This clone was detected only a few times. The rearrangement uses TRBV10-1 and TRBJ1-5; no clear D. Germline CDR1 is WNHNN and CDR2 is SYGVQD (reference sequence). The CDR3 runs 14 residues. V gave up 3 bases and J gave up 2 bases, with 8 bases separating them. The CDR3: CASSDGEGNQPQHF. CDR3 DNA sequence: TGCGCCAGCAGTGACGGGGAGGGCAATCAGCCCCAGCATTTT.

The chain has TRBV7-2 and TRBJ2-3, with 7 positions matching TRBD2. The CDR3 contains 14 residues. CDR1 is SGHTA and CDR2 is FQGNSA in the germline V gene. V trimming: 1 base; J trimming: 9 bases; junction bases outside the gene matches: 7. The CDR3 loop is CASSLEGGSTTQYF. The CDR3 region has the DNA TGTGCCAGCAGCTTAGAGGGCGGGAGTACCACGCAGTATTTT. The whole variable domain, remainder taken from reference TRBV7-2 and TRBJ2-3, is GAGVSQSPSNKVTEKGKDVELRCDPISGHTALYWYRQSLGQGLEFLIYFQGNSAPDKSGLPSDRFSAERTGGSVSTLTIQRTQQEDSAVYLCASSLEGGSTTQYFGPGTRLTVL.

CDR3 nucleotide sequence: TGTGCCAGCAGTCCTCAGGGGAATAACTATGGCTACACCTTC. This gives the protein CASSPQGNNYGYTF. The chain recombines TRBV6-5 with TRBJ1-2, with D maybe TRBD1 (6 bases). The CDR3 length is 14 residues. V dropped 5 bases and J dropped 1 base, with 11 bases sitting between them. Germline V gene data show CDR1 as MNHEY and CDR2 as SVGAGI.

The V and J genes are TRBV18 and TRBJ1-1; unclear D gene. The germline V gene encodes CDR1 KGHSH and CDR2 LQKENI. V was cut by 0 bases and J by 1 base, with 9 bases left in between. This CDR3 is 15 amino acids long. This CDR3 reads CASSPPSRQNTEAFF. CDR3 coding DNA: TGTGCCAGCTCACCACCCTCCAGGCAGAACACTGAAGCTTTCTTT.

The chain carries TRBV9 and TRBJ2-7; 9 bases are a match to TRBD2. Trimming removed 2 bases from V and 5 bases from J; junction bases left unmatched: 14. CDR3 size: 17 residues. The germline V gene encodes CDR1 SGDLS and CDR2 YYNGEE. CDR3 protein: CASSVGIGPSGTHEQYF. Written as DNA, the CDR3 is TGTGCCAGCAGCGTGGGGATTGGGCCTAGCGGGACTCACGAGCAGTACTTC.

The V gene is TRBV3-1 (or the pseudogene TRBV3-2), the J gene TRBJ2-1; TRBD2 agrees at 13 bases. The CDR3 spans 18 residues. Per germline, CDR1 LGHDT and CDR2 YNNKEL (reference sequence). Trimming cost V 0 bases and J 3 bases; bases outside gene matches: 5. CDR3 amino acids: CASSQDRGLAGSYNEQFF. Here the CDR3 DNA reads TGTGCCAGCAGCCAAGATCGGGGACTAGCGGGAAGCTACAATGAGCAGTTCTTC.

V is TRBV6-5 and J is TRBJ1-2, with a possible D match to TRBD1 (6 bases). Germline CDR1 MNHEY, CDR2 SVGAGI. The CDR3 runs 12 residues. The V end lost 2 bases, the J end lost 8 bases, and 9 bases lay between the germline ends. The CDR3 DNA is TGTGCCAGCAGTTACGACGACAGGGGCTACACCTTC. Translating it yields CASSYDDRGYTF.

The chain couples TRBV7-8 to TRBJ1-6; D unresolved. CDR3 length equals 14 residues. Per the germline V gene, CDR1 is SGHVS and CDR2 is FQNEAQ. V lost 0 bases and J 5 bases, leaving 5 bases between the germline ends. The CDR3, as DNA: TGTGCCAGCAGCTTAGCGAGGGATAATTCACCCCTCCACTTT. Translating it yields CASSLARDNSPLHF.

The chain has TRBV11-2 and TRBJ2-1, with D perhaps TRBD2 (5 bases). The CDR3 contains 15 residues. The V end lost 6 bases, the J end lost 6 bases, and 18 bases lay between the germline ends. Germline V CDR1 and CDR2: SGHAT, FQNNGV. CDR3 nucleotide sequence: TGTGCCAGCAGGAACCGGGATACGAGCGGCAATGAGCAGTTCTTC. Translated, it gives CASRNRDTSGNEQFF.

CDR3 in amino acids: CASSLMGGWSNEQFF. CDR3 DNA sequence: TGTGCCAGCAGCTTGATGGGAGGATGGTCGAATGAGCAGTTCTTC. This rearrangement joins TRBV7-9 to TRBJ2-1; D is perhaps TRBD2 (6 bases). Germline CDR1 SEHNR, CDR2 FQNEAQ (reference sequence). CDR3 length: 15 residues. V shed 3 bases and J shed 7 bases, with 16 bases lying between them.